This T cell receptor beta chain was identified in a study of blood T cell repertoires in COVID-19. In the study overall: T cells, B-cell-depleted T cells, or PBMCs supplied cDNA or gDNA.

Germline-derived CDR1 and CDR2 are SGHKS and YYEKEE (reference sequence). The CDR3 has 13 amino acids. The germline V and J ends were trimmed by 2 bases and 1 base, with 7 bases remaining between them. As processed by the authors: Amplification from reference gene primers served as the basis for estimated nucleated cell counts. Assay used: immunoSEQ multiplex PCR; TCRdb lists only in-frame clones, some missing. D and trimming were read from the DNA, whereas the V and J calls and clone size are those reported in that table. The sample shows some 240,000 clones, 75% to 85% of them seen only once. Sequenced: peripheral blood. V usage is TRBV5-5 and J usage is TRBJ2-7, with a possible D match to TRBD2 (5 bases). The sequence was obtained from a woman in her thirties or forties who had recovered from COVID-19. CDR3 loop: CASSFGLSYEQYF. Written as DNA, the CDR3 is TGTGCCAGCAGCTTCGGACTGTCCTACGAGCAGTACTTC.